These T cell receptor beta chains were read from a single sample in a study of T cells in Graves' hyperthyroidism and ophthalmopathy. TCRdb recomputed calls from the multiplex PCR reads with MiXCR, one row per CDR3 protein. The data show hundreds of thousands of distinct CDR3 sequences, around 15% seen once. Sequencing was performed on blood. The origin of the receptors is a woman under 40 with Graves' hyperthyroidism. CDR3s leave out the opening cysteine and the closing phenylalanine or tryptophan. The D gene is left open where the match is weak.

cdr3_length,d_call,j_call,v_call,cdr3_aa
14,TRBD1,TRBJ1-2,TRBV29-1,SVEDLLGQGGYGYT
11,-,TRBJ2-3,TRBV7-2,ASSLYSTDTQY
14,-,TRBJ2-5,TRBV7-6,ASSLNSQGRQETQY
13,-,TRBJ2-1,TRBV9,ASSVGHPSYNERF
14,TRBD1,TRBJ1-2,TRBV9,ASSVGTGGISYGYT
14,TRBD2,TRBJ2-3,TRBV7-9,ASSPRLAGLEDTQY
13,-,TRBJ2-3,TRBV28,ASSLEISSTDTQY
12,TRBD2,TRBJ2-7,TRBV6-2/TRBV6-3,ASGPSGGSYEQY
13,-,TRBJ2-2,TRBV13,ASSPESENTGELF
14,TRBD2,TRBJ2-7,TRBV9,ASSGSLAGSVHEQY
11,-,TRBJ2-7,TRBV11-2,ASSLGYYYEQY
13,-,TRBJ1-5,TRBV2,ASTTGRISNQPQH
13,-,TRBJ1-5,TRBV28,ASTLRASGDQPQH
12,-,TRBJ1-2,TRBV29-1,SVEDRGASEGYT
13,TRBD2,TRBJ2-7,TRBV3-1,ASSQDTSGSSEQY
13,-,TRBJ2-7,TRBV12-3/TRBV12-4,ASSFKAGSSYEQY
13,TRBD1,TRBJ2-1,TRBV19,ASSTGQGGYNEQF
14,-,TRBJ2-1,TRBV18,ASSPPLTSSYNEQF
12,-,TRBJ2-1,TRBV5-1,ASSLAQVYNEQF
12,TRBD1,TRBJ1-5,TRBV20-1,SARDPQGIQPQH
13,-,TRBJ1-1,TRBV20-1,SARVQGQLNTEAF
9,-,TRBJ2-1,TRBV20-1,SARPHDEQF
12,-,TRBJ2-7,TRBV20-1,SARDGPGVHEQY
15,TRBD2,TRBJ2-7,TRBV6-2/TRBV6-3,ASSYTSGMVLSYEQY
14,TRBD2,TRBJ2-1,TRBV20-1,SARGASGSIYNEQF
13,-,TRBJ1-4,TRBV30,AWSVPTVANEKLF
13,-,TRBJ1-5,TRBV7-9,ASSLAGGENQPQH
12,-,TRBJ2-3,TRBV28,ASIRQGGTDTQY
12,-,TRBJ1-1,TRBV28,ASIGGSMNTEAF
10,-,TRBJ2-7,TRBV13,ASSLRGTEQY
14,-,TRBJ1-6,TRBV12-3/TRBV12-4,ASSYRGRVRGSPLH
14,-,TRBJ2-2,TRBV24-1,ATSDSLDPRPGELF
12,-,TRBJ1-4,TRBV28,ASGLGRGREKLF
11,-,TRBJ2-1,TRBV27,ASSNWPYNEQF
13,TRBD1,TRBJ1-2,TRBV29-1,SVEGRDRGRGGYT
9,-,TRBJ2-7,TRBV29-1,SVVQASEQY
12,TRBD1,TRBJ2-7,TRBV7-9,ASSSNRGYYEQY
11,-,TRBJ2-7,TRBV6-9,ARPIRDAYEQY
12,-,TRBJ2-7,TRBV28,ASSPLFDNPEQY
11,-,TRBJ2-2,TRBV20-1,SAMDTNTGELF
14,TRBD2,TRBJ2-4,TRBV6-1,ASRKGLGLAVDIQY
12,-,TRBJ1-1,TRBV30,AYRPDRLNTEAF
14,-,TRBJ2-1,TRBV5-4,ASSSRSWDPGNEQF
13,-,TRBJ2-5,TRBV7-9,ASSNNLGTSETQY
10,-,TRBJ1-5,TRBV20-1,SARDRAQPQH
10,-,TRBJ2-7,TRBV11-3,ASSGWSGEQY